This entry lists 23 T cell receptor beta chains sequenced from one sample in a study of T cells expressing NK-cell markers. Using the 5' RACE reads, TCRdb records one entry per CDR3 protein without DNA. In total, the table holds 150,000 to 180,000 distinct CDR3 sequences. The sequencing input was blood T cells: a sorted CD56 or NKG2C T cell subset, CD4+ or CD8+ T cells, or bulk PBMC T cells (not recorded which). The receptors derive from a woman in her forties or fifties in good health.

CDR3 residues: CASGEDRELDEQYF. The rearrangement uses TRBV10-2 and TRBJ2-7; the D gene TCRdb calls, TRBD1, cannot be checked with no DNA. The CDR3 sequence is 14 residues long. Looked up from germline, CDR1 is WSHSY and CDR2 is SAAADI.

This chain connects TRBV5-1 to TRBJ2-7; TCRdb's D gene call, TRBD1, goes unchecked for lack of DNA. Germline-derived CDR1 and CDR2 are SGHRS and YFSETQ. The CDR3 runs 15 residues. The chain's CDR3 is CASSLGRGPGYEQYF.

The chain recombines TRBV2 with TRBJ2-3; TCRdb outputs TRBD1, but without DNA this stays unchecked. Germline V CDR1 and CDR2: SNHLY, FYNNEI. The CDR3 runs 13 residues. The chain's CDR3 is CARTGENTDTQYF.

This chain links TRBV2 with TRBJ2-3. This CDR3 contains 15 residues. The germline V gene has CDR1 SNHLY and CDR2 FYNNEI. The chain's CDR3 is CASSEMDRLTDTQYF. The whole variable domain, remainder taken from reference TRBV2 and TRBJ2-3, is EPEVTQTPSHQVTQMGQEVILRCVPISNHLYFYWYRQILGQKVEFLVSFYNNEISEKSEIFDDQFSVERPDGSNFTLKIRSTKLEDSAMYFCASSEMDRLTDTQYFGPGTRLTVL.

The V call is TRBV11-3, the J call TRBJ2-1; lacking DNA, the TRBD1 call made by TCRdb goes unchecked. CDR1 is SGHNT, CDR2 YENEEA, per germline. The CDR3 consists of 12 residues. The CDR3: CASSNVWGEQFF. Filled out from reference TRBV11-3 and TRBJ2-1, the complete variable domain reads EAGVVQSPRYKIIEKKQPVAFWCNPISGHNTLYWYLQNLGQGPELLIRYENEEAVDDSQLPKDRFSAERLKGVDSTLKIQPAELGDSAVYLCASSNVWGEQFFGPGTRLTVL.

The genes are TRBV5-1 and TRBJ1-1; TCRdb calls TRBD1, which cannot be checked without DNA. The CDR3 consists of 14 residues. The germline gives CDR1 SGHRS, CDR2 YFSETQ. CDR3 protein: CASSGNRGDTEAFF. Full variable domain (outside the CDR3, taken from reference TRBV5-1 and TRBJ1-1): KAGVTQTPRYLIKTRGQQVTLSCSPISGHRSVSWYQQTPGQGLQFLFEYFSETQRNKGNFPGRFSGRQFSNSRSEMNVSTLELGDSALYLCASSGNRGDTEAFFGQGTRLTVV.

The CDR3: CSARVETGNGSPLHF. This chain links TRBV20-1 with TRBJ1-6; the TCRdb D gene call, TRBD1, has no DNA to confirm it. Germline V CDR1 and CDR2: DFQATT, SNEGSKA (reference sequence). The CDR3 sequence is 15 residues long.

The rearrangement uses TRBV27 and TRBJ2-7. In germline, CDR1 is MNHEY, CDR2 SMNVEV (reference sequence). CDR3 length: 12 residues. CDR3 protein: CASSFAGYEQYF.

The chain has TRBV28 and TRBJ2-3; checking the TCRdb D call of TRBD2 is not possible without DNA. The germline V gene has CDR1 MDHEN and CDR2 SYDVKM. The CDR3 spans 15 residues. CDR3 amino acids: CASSLGGSMTDTQYF.

The CDR3 is CASSLDPGGGNEQFF. This rearrangement joins TRBV5-5 to TRBJ2-1; the TCRdb call, TRBD1, lacks DNA for checking. CDR3 length equals 15 residues. Germline V gene data show CDR1 as SGHKS and CDR2 as YYEKEE (reference sequence). Using reference TRBV5-5 and TRBJ2-1 for the parts outside the CDR3, the full variable domain is DAGVTQSPTHLIKTRGQQVTLRCSPISGHKSVSWYQQVLGQGPQFIFQYYEKEERGRGNFPDRFSARQFPNYSSELNVNALLLGDSALYLCASSLDPGGGNEQFFGPGTRLTVL.

V is TRBV14 and J is TRBJ1-6. The CDR3 is made up of 13 amino acids. Germline V gene data show CDR1 as SGHDN and CDR2 as FVKESK. CDR3 region: CASSQFRNSPLHF.

This chain joins TRBV7-9 and TRBJ2-1. The CDR3 loop spans 14 amino acids. The V gene's germline CDR1 is SEHNR and CDR2 FQNEAQ (reference sequence). The CDR3 loop reads CASSLVVGHNEQFF.

The V call is TRBV27, the J call TRBJ2-5; TCRdb calls TRBD1, which cannot be checked without DNA. CDR1 and CDR2 from the germline V gene are MNHEY and SMNVEV (reference sequence). The CDR3 extends over 15 amino acids. The chain's CDR3 is CASKPSPGQQETQYF.

The chain carries TRBV6-4 and TRBJ2-1. Per germline, CDR1 MRHNA and CDR2 SNTAGT. This CDR3 region has 15 residues. CDR3 sequence reads: CANILHDLIHNEQFF.

The rearrangement joins TRBV12-3 or TRBV12-4 to TRBJ2-1; TCRdb's D call, TRBD2, is unchecked because there is no DNA. The CDR3 spans 14 residues. CDR3 in amino acids: CASSWTAGANEQFF.

J is TRBJ2-1 and V is TRBV7-9. Looked up from germline, CDR1 is SEHNR and CDR2 is FQNEAQ (reference sequence). The CDR3 runs to 13 residues. This CDR3 reads CASSLGSRDEQFF.

This chain connects TRBV25-1 to TRBJ2-7; the TCRdb call, TRBD1, lacks DNA for checking. The CDR3 loop spans 14 amino acids. CDR1 and CDR2 (germline): MGHDK, SYGVNS. The CDR3 region is CASRKTGVSYEQYF.

The chain is built from TRBV20-1 and TRBJ2-3; the TRBD2 assignment by TCRdb is unverifiable without DNA. The CDR3 contains 13 residues. Germline CDR1 reads DFQATT; CDR2 reads SNEGSKA (reference sequence). CDR3 residues: CSVTSGGADTQYF.

The V call is TRBV3-1, the J call TRBJ2-5; TCRdb lists TRBD2, though no DNA is available to test this call. The germline V gene has CDR1 LGHDT and CDR2 YNNKEL (reference sequence). This CDR3 region has 14 residues. The CDR3 reads CASSPGLAQETQYF.

The rearrangement uses TRBV5-5 and TRBJ2-3; TCRdb indicates TRBD2, and absent DNA this call remains unverified. The CDR3 consists of 16 residues. Looked up from germline, CDR1 is SGHKS and CDR2 is YYEKEE (reference sequence). The CDR3 region is CASTKGLAGVTDTQYF.

This chain joins TRBV19 and TRBJ2-3; without DNA, the TCRdb call of TRBD1 cannot be checked. The CDR3 sequence is 14 residues long. CDR1 and CDR2 (germline): LNHDA, SQIVND (reference sequence). The CDR3 sequence: CASSTSGGRDTQYF.

The chain uses TRBV5-1 and TRBJ2-3; TCRdb reports TRBD2, a call that lacks DNA to check it against. The CDR3 length is 15 residues. The germline V gene has CDR1 SGHRS and CDR2 YFSETQ. The CDR3 is CASSSASSSPDTQYF.

The rearrangement joins TRBV7-7 to TRBJ2-2; the D gene TCRdb calls, TRBD1, cannot be checked with no DNA. The CDR3 is 16 amino acids. Germline loops: CDR1 SSHAT, CDR2 FNYEAQ (reference sequence). CDR3 sequence reads: CASSPRTGGAGGELFF.